The next 20 T cell receptor beta chains were all read from a single sample in a study of radiation and T cells in renal cell carcinoma. Time point denoted: blood 2 weeks post-SBRT. Treatment meaning: 15 Gy SBRT to primary tumor, nephrectomy 4 weeks later. Produced via immunoSEQ multiplex PCR; TCRdb's table is partial and in-frame only. The sample carries about 130,000 clones, around 81% recorded once. The input for sequencing was blood, taken from a patient whose treatment included radiotherapy and nephrectomy. The source of these receptors is a man aged 50 to 60 with renal cell carcinoma.

The chain combines TRBV6-5 with TRBJ2-1; D is uncertain. CDR1 is MNHEY, CDR2 SVGAGI, per germline. The CDR3 is 11 amino acids. Deletions cut 2 bases from V and 11 bases from J, with 7 bases between. Here the CDR3 reads CASSYLRKQFF. The CDR3 DNA reads TGTGCCAGCAGTTACCTTAGAAAGCAGTTCTTC.

The genes are TRBV4-1 and TRBJ2-5; D is uncertain. The end of the DNA aligns better with TRBJ2-7, so the J call may be wrong. The CDR3 covers 15 residues. Germline V gene lookup returns CDR1 MGHRA and CDR2 YSYEKL. In DNA, the CDR3 is TGCGCCAGCAGCCACAGAGGCCTTGACTCCTACGAGCAGTACTTC. Translation gives CASSHRGLDSYEQYF.

This chain uses TRBV7-6 with TRBJ2-2, with D maybe TRBD1 (5 bases). Germline CDR1 SGHVS, CDR2 FNYEAQ. The CDR3 totals 15 residues. Between the trimmed V and J ends, which lost 5 bases and 1 base, there was a span of 11 bases. The CDR3 DNA reads as TGTGCCAGCAGCCCGCCAGGGTGGAACACCGGGGAGCTGTTTTTT. It translates to CASSPPGWNTGELFF.

The CDR3 DNA is TGCGCCAGCAGCCAGGGCTGGGGGAATCCAGAGACCCAGTACTTC. Translating it yields CASSQGWGNPETQYF. V and J are TRBV4-1 and TRBJ2-5; D could derive from TRBD1 or TRBD2 (5 bases each). Trimming took off 3 bases at V and 4 bases at J, with 15 bases between the two ends. The V gene's germline CDR1 is MGHRA and CDR2 YSYEKL. The CDR3 extends over 15 amino acids.

V and J are TRBV28 and TRBJ2-5; possibly TRBD1 or TRBD2 for D (6 bases each). From germline, CDR1 is MDHEN and CDR2 SYDVKM. CDR3 length equals 14 residues. V was trimmed by 3 bases and J by 1 base, leaving 9 bases between them. CDR3 residues: CASSLGGVQETQYF. In nucleotides, the CDR3 is TGTGCCAGCAGTTTGGGGGGCGTCCAAGAGACCCAGTACTTC.

CDR3 region: CASLGELYNEQFF. For the CDR3, the DNA is TGTGCCAGCTTAGGCGAACTCTACAATGAGCAGTTCTTC. The chain couples TRBV2 to TRBJ2-1; D is uncertain. Per the germline V gene, CDR1 is SNHLY and CDR2 is FYNNEI. The CDR3 has 13 amino acids. V was cut by 8 bases and J by 3 bases, with 11 bases left in between. The whole variable domain, remainder taken from reference TRBV2 and TRBJ2-1, is EPEVTQTPSHQVTQMGQEVILRCVPISNHLYFYWYRQILGQKVEFLVSFYNNEISEKSEIFDDQFSVERPDGSNFTLKIRSTKLEDSAMYFCASLGELYNEQFFGPGTRLTVL.

The genes are TRBV9 and TRBJ1-5, with 8 bases matching TRBD1. Trimming at V came to 0 bases and at J to 6 bases, leaving 5 bases not matched to a gene. The CDR3 runs to 15 residues. CDR1 and CDR2 from the germline V gene are SGDLS and YYNGEE. CDR3 in amino acids: CASSVAPGQGQPQHF. CDR3 nucleotides: TGTGCCAGCAGCGTAGCTCCAGGACAGGGTCAGCCCCAGCATTTT.

V is TRBV6-5 and J is TRBJ2-2; D gene unclear. Germline values: CDR1 MNHEY, CDR2 SVGAGI. V was trimmed by 0 bases and J by 4 bases, leaving 9 bases between them. The CDR3 totals 15 residues. CDR3 coding DNA: TGTGCCAGCAGTTACTCGTTCTCCTCCACCGGGGAGCTGTTTTTT. Translated: CASSYSFSSTGELFF.

This sequence joins TRBV28 and TRBJ2-7; 13 nucleotides agree with TRBD2. Germline V gene sequence: CDR1 MDHEN, CDR2 SYDVKM. This CDR3 has 18 amino acids. V lost 10 bases and J lost 6; bases outside the gene matches: 21. The CDR3 coding sequence is TGTGCCATCACACCACAGGGACTAGCGGGGAACCGCTCCCCCGAGCAGTACTTC. Its protein product is CAITPQGLAGNRSPEQYF. Using reference TRBV28 and TRBJ2-7 for the parts outside the CDR3, the full variable domain is DVKVTQSSRYLVKRTGEKVFLECVQDMDHENMFWYRQDPGLGLRLIYFSYDVKMKEKGDIPEGYSVSREKKERFSLILESASTNQTSMYLCAITPQGLAGNRSPEQYFGPGTRLTVT.

This chain joins TRBV7-2 and TRBJ2-2, with 10 bases identical to TRBD2. Trimming cost V 1 base and J 0 bases; bases outside gene matches: 8. Germline V gene sequence: CDR1 SGHTA, CDR2 FQGNSA. The CDR3 loop spans 19 amino acids. CDR3 in DNA: TGTGCCAGCAGCTTAGTGGGGCTAGCGGGGGTAACGAACACCGGGGAGCTGTTTTTT. Protein product: CASSLVGLAGVTNTGELFF.

Remarks on this clone: The sample carries other DNA sequences with the same CDR3. The V call is TRBV7-6, the J call TRBJ1-1, with D unclear. Trimming took 1 base from V and 1 from J, leaving 4 bases between them. CDR1 and CDR2 (germline): SGHVS, FNYEAQ. The CDR3 totals 13 residues. The CDR3 region has the DNA TGTGCCAGCAGCTTAGGTCAGAACACTGAAGCTTTCTTT. This codes for CASSLGQNTEAFF.

There are a few counts of this clone. The CDR3 DNA reads TGTGCCAGCAGCCCTCCCAGTTATGAAAAACTGTTTTTT. Translation gives CASSPPSYEKLFF. The V gene is TRBV7-9, the J gene TRBJ1-4; D unresolved. Germline-derived CDR1 and CDR2 are SEHNR and FQNEAQ (reference sequence). This CDR3 has 13 residues. Trimming removed 5 bases at V and 6 bases at J, with 10 bases between.

The V and J genes are TRBV5-4 and TRBJ1-2; TRBD1 agrees at 12 bases. The CDR3 contains 16 residues. V gave up 4 bases and J gave up 3 bases; unmatched junction bases: 7. In germline, CDR1 is SGHNT, CDR2 YYREEE (reference sequence). This CDR3 reads CASSPIGTGGDYGYTF. The CDR3 DNA follows: TGTGCCAGCAGCCCGATAGGGACAGGGGGCGACTATGGCTACACCTTC.

In this sample, this clone turned up a few times. The V gene is TRBV18, the J gene TRBJ1-1; D not certain. V lost 4 bases and J lost 0, with 6 bases in between. The germline gives CDR1 KGHSH, CDR2 LQKENI. CDR3 length: 13 residues. The CDR3 DNA is TGTGCCAGCTCACTCGACGTGAACACTGAAGCTTTCTTT. Protein product: CASSLDVNTEAFF.

DNA of the CDR3: TGTGCCAGCAGTCCGACAGGGTTTAATGAAGCTTTCTTT. As protein: CASSPTGFNEAFF. The chain couples TRBV28 to TRBJ1-1; 7 bases agree with TRBD1. The junction had 7 bases not matched to a gene; V was cut back by 5 bases and J by 7 bases. CDR3 size: 13 residues. From germline, CDR1 is MDHEN and CDR2 SYDVKM. Using reference TRBV28 and TRBJ1-1 for the parts outside the CDR3, the full variable domain is DVKVTQSSRYLVKRTGEKVFLECVQDMDHENMFWYRQDPGLGLRLIYFSYDVKMKEKGDIPEGYSVSREKKERFSLILESASTNQTSMYLCASSPTGFNEAFFGQGTRLTVV.

This sequence joins TRBV18 and TRBJ2-7; 7 bases fit TRBD2. There are 15 residues in the CDR3. V gave up 3 bases and J gave up 6 bases; unmatched junction bases: 11. CDR1 and CDR2 (germline): KGHSH, LQKENI. The CDR3, as DNA: TGTGCCAGCTCACCTCCCTTAGCGGGTTCCCTCGAGCAGTACTTC. It specifies CASSPPLAGSLEQYF.

In its sample, this clone was seen once. The J gene is TRBJ2-1, the V gene TRBV30; 8 bases align to TRBD2. The junction had 8 bases not matched to a gene; V was cut back by 0 bases and J by 4 bases. The CDR3 contains 16 residues. Germline V CDR1 and CDR2: GTSNPN, SVGIG (reference sequence). CDR3 sequence reads: CAWSVVAGSRYNEQFF. The CDR3 bases are TGTGCCTGGAGTGTAGTAGCGGGGAGCCGATACAATGAGCAGTTCTTC.

V gene TRBV28 combines with J gene TRBJ2-7; TRBD1 matches at 8 bases. The ends lost 3 bases at V and 0 bases at J; junction bases unmatched: 4. Germline lookup yields CDR1 MDHEN and CDR2 SYDVKM. The CDR3 consists of 15 residues. CDR3: CASSFWTGNSYEQYF. The CDR3 DNA reads as TGTGCCAGCAGTTTTTGGACAGGGAACTCCTACGAGCAGTACTTC.

The V gene is TRBV30, the J gene TRBJ1-1, with D uncertain. The CDR3 totals 12 residues. Germline V gene sequence: CDR1 GTSNPN, CDR2 SVGIG (reference sequence). Deletions cut 3 bases from V and 4 bases from J, with 9 bases between. The chain's CDR3 is CAWRILVTEAFF. In DNA form, the CDR3 reads TGTGCCTGGAGAATTTTGGTCACTGAAGCTTTCTTT. The variable domain in full, completed from reference TRBV30 and TRBJ1-1, reads SQTIHQWPATLVQPVGSPLSLECTVEGTSNPNLYWYRQAAGRGLQLLFYSVGIGQISSEVPQNLSASRPQDRQFILSSKKLLLSDSGFYLCAWRILVTEAFFGQGTRLTVV.

This chain connects TRBV30 to TRBJ1-6; no reliable D call. Trimming pared 4 bases from V and 5 bases from J, leaving 12 bases between. The germline gives CDR1 GTSNPN, CDR2 SVGIG (reference sequence). This CDR3 region has 14 residues. The CDR3 DNA is TGTGCCTGGAAGGTGGAGGATAATAATTCACCCCTCCACTTT. Translating it yields CAWKVEDNNSPLHF. Together with reference TRBV30 and TRBJ1-6, the CDR3 gives the full variable domain: SQTIHQWPATLVQPVGSPLSLECTVEGTSNPNLYWYRQAAGRGLQLLFYSVGIGQISSEVPQNLSASRPQDRQFILSSKKLLLSDSGFYLCAWKVEDNNSPLHFGNGTRLTVT.